This T cell receptor beta chain was profiled in a study of blood T cells in healthy people across ages. About the study: Per every two T cells, about one barcoded beta molecule was captured by template switching. Study conclusions and caveats: There were more naive CD4+ cells and higher diversity in long-lived donors than in aged donors.

A J-beta primer mix and a sample-barcoded 5' primer were used in a second PCR of roughly 6 to 12 cycles. Tagging of each cDNA molecule was performed by a template-switch adaptor with 12 random nucleotides. The yield of each sample was at least 3 million CDR3-containing paired-end reads. TCRdb independently ran MiXCR on the 5' RACE reads; one entry per CDR3 protein. This repertoire shows about 780,000 distinct CDR3 sequences, 46% found once; its top ten account for less than 20%. On this clonotype itself: Antigen: not known.

V gave up 10 bases and J gave up 2 bases, with 11 bases separating them. Germline V gene sequence: CDR1 MDHEN, CDR2 SYDVKM. This CDR3 has 12 residues. The gene calls are TRBV28 and TRBJ1-2, with D possibly being TRBD1 (6 bases). This clonotype originated in an elderly man in good health. What was sequenced was blood. The DNA for the CDR3 is TGTGCCACCCAAACAGGGAACTATGGCTACACCTTC. Encoded protein: CATQTGNYGYTF.